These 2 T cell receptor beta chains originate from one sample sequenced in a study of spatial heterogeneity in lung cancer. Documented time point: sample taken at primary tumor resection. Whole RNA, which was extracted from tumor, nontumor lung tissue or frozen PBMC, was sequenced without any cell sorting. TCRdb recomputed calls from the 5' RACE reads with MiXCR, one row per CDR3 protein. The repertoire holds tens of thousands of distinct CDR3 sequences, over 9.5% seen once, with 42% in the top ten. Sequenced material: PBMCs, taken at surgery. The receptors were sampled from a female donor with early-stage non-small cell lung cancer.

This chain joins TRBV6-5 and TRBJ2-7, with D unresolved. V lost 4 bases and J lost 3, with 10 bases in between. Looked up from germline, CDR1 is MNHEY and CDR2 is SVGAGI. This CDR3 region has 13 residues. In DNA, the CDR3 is TGTGCCAGCAGTTTAGGACCGGACTACGAGCAGTACTTC. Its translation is CASSLGPDYEQYF.

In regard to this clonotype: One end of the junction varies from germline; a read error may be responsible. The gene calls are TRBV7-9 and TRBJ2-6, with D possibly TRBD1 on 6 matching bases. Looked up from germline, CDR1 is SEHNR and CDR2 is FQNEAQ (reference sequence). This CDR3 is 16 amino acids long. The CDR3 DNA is TGTGACAGCGGCGCCGCCGTGGGGACAGGGGCCAACGTCCTGACTTTC. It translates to CDSGAAVGTGANVLTF.